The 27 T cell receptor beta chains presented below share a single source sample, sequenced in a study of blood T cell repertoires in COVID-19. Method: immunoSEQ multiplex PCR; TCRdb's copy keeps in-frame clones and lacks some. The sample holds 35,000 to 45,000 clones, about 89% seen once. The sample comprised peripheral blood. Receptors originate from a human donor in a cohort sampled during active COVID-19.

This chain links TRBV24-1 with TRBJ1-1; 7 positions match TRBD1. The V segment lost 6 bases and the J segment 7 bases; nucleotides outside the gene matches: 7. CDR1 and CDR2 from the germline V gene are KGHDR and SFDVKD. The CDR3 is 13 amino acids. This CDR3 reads CATSLTGEDEAFF. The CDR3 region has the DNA TGTGCCACCAGTCTTACAGGGGAGGATGAAGCTTTCTTT.

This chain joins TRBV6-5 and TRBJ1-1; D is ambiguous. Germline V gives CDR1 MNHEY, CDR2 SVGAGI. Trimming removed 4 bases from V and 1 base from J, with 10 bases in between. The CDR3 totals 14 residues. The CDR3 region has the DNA TGTGCCAGCAGTTCCGGGAGAGGGAACACTGAAGCTTTCTTT. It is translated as CASSSGRGNTEAFF.

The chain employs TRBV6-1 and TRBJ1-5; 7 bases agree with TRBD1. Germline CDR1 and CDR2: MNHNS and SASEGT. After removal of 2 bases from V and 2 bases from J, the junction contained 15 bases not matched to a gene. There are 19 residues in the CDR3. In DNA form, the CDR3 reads TGTGCCAGCAGTGAATATGAGACAGGGAGTGAGCTCGGCAATCAGCCCCAGCATTTT. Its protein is CASSEYETGSELGNQPQHF.

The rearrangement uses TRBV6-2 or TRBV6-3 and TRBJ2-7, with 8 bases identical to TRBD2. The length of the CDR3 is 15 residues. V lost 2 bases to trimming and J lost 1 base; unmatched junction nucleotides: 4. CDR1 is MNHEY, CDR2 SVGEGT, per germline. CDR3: CASSYGAGVSYEQYF. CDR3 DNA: TGTGCCAGCAGTTACGGAGCGGGGGTATCCTACGAGCAGTACTTC.

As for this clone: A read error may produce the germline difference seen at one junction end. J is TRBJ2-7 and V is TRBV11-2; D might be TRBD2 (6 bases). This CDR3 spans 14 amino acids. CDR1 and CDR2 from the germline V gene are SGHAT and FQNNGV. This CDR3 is CASSQTGLWIARSF. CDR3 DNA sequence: TGTGCCAGCAGCCAGACTGGACTATGGATTGCTAGATCCTTC.

This CDR3 is CASSYDRGNTIYF. The CDR3 nucleotides read TGTGCCAGCAGCTATGACAGGGGAAACACCATATATTTT. V and J are TRBV5-6 and TRBJ1-3, with a weak D call TRBD1 (6 bases). Germline-derived CDR1 and CDR2 are SGHDT and YYEEEE. The CDR3 has 13 residues. V gave up 3 bases and J gave up 4 bases, with 8 bases separating them. Based on the CDR3 plus reference TRBV5-6 and TRBJ1-3, the full variable domain is DAGVTQSPTHLIKTRGQQVTLRCSPKSGHDTVSWYQQALGQGPQFIFQYYEEEERQRGNFPDRFSGHQFPNYSSELNVNALLLGDSALYLCASSYDRGNTIYFGEGSWLTVV.

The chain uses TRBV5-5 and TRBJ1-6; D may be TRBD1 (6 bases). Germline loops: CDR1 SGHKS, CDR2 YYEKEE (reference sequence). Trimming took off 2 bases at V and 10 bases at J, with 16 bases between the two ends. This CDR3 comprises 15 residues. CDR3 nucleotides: TGTGCCAGCAGCTTTCTAGGGGGAGTCGACTCACCCCTCCACTTT. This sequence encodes CASSFLGGVDSPLHF.

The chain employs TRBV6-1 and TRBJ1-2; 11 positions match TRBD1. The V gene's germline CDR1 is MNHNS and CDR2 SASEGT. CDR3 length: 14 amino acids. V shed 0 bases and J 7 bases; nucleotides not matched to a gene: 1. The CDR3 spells CASSEAGTGGGYTF. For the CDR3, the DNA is TGTGCCAGCAGTGAAGCGGGGACAGGGGGTGGCTACACCTTC.

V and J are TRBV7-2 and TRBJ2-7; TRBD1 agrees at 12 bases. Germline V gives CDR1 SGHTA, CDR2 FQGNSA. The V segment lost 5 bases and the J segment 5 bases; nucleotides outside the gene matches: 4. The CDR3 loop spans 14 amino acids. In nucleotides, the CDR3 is TGTGCCAGCAGCAGCGGGACAGGGGGCAACGAGCAGTACTTC. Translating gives CASSSGTGGNEQYF.

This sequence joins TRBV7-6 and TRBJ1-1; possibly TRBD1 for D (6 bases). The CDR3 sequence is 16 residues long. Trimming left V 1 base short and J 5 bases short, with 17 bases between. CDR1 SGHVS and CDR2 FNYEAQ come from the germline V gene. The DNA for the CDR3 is TGTGCCAGCAGCTTAGTACGGGCCACAGGGCGGACTGAAGCTTTCTTT. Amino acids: CASSLVRATGRTEAFF.

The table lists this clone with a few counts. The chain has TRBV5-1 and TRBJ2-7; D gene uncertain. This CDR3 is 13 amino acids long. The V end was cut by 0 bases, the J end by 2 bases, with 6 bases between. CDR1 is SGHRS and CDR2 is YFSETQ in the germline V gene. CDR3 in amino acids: CASSLDSPYEQYF. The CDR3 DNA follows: TGCGCCAGCAGCTTGGACAGTCCCTACGAGCAGTACTTC.

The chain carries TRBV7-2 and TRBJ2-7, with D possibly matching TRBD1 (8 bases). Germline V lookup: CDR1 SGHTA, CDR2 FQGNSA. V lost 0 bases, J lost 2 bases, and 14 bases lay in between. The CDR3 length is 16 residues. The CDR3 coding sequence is TGTGCCAGCAGCTTAGCGGGGGGGACAGGCCCCTACGAGCAGTACTTC. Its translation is CASSLAGGTGPYEQYF.

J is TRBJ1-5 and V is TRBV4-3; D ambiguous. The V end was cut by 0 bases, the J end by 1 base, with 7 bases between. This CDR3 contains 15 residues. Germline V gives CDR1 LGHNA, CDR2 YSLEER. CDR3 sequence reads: CASSQDSQSNQPQHF. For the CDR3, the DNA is TGCGCCAGCAGCCAAGATTCCCAGAGCAATCAGCCCCAGCATTTT.

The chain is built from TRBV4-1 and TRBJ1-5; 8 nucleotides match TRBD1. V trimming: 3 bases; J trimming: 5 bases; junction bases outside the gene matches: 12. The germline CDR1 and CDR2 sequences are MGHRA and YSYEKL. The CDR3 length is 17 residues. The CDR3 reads CASSHGVVGQGHQPQHF. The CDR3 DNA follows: TGCGCCAGCAGCCACGGAGTTGTAGGACAGGGACATCAGCCCCAGCATTTT.

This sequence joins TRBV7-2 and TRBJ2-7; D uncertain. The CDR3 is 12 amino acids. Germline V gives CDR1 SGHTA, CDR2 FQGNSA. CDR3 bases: TGTGTTTTGCCCCCGAGCTCCTACGAGCAGTACTTC. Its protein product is CVLPPSSYEQYF.

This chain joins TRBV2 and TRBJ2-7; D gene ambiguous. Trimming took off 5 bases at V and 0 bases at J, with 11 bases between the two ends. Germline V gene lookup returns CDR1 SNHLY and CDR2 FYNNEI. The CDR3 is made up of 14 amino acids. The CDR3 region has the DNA TGTGCCAGCAGTCCGTACACAAACTCCTACGAGCAGTACTTC. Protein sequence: CASSPYTNSYEQYF.

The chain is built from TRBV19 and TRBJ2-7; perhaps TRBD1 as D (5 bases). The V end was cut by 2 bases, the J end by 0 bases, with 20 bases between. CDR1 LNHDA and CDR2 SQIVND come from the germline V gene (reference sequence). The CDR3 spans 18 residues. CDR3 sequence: CASSIRWGKRSPSYEQYF. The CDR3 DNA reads TGTGCCAGTAGTATAAGATGGGGCAAAAGGTCCCCCTCCTACGAGCAGTACTTC.

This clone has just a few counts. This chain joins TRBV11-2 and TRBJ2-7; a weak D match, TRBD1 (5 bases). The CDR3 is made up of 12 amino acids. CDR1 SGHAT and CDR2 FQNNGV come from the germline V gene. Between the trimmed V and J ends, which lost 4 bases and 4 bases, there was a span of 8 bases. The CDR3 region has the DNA TGTGCCAGCAGCTCCGACAGTTACGAGCAGTACTTC. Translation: CASSSDSYEQYF.

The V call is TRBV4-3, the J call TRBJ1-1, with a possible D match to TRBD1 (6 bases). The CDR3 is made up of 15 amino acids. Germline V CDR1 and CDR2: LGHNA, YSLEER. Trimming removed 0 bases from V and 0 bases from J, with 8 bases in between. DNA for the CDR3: TGCGCCAGCAGCCAAGATCGGGACATGAACACTGAAGCTTTCTTT. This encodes CASSQDRDMNTEAFF.

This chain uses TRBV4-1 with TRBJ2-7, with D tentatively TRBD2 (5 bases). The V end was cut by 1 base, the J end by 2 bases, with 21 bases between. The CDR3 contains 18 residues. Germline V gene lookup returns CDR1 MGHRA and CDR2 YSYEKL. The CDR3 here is CASSQGTNWETGTYEQYF. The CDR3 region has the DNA TGCGCCAGCAGCCAAGGGACCAACTGGGAGACTGGAACCTACGAGCAGTACTTC.

The CDR3 is CASSAIERGSQETQYF. The CDR3 DNA is TGTGCCAGCAGTGCTATTGAGCGGGGAAGCCAAGAGACCCAGTACTTC. The V gene is TRBV6-2 or TRBV6-3, the J gene TRBJ2-5; 7 nucleotides line up with TRBD2. V gave up 5 bases and J gave up 1 base; unmatched junction bases: 10. The CDR3 length is 16 residues. CDR1 MNHEY and CDR2 SVGEGT come from the germline V gene.

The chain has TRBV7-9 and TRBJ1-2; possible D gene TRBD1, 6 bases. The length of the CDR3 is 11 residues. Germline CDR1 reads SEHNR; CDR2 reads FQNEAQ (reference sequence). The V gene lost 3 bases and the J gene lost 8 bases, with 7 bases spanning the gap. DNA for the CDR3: TGTGCCAGCAGCTTCAGGGGAGGCTACACCTTC. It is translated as CASSFRGGYTF.

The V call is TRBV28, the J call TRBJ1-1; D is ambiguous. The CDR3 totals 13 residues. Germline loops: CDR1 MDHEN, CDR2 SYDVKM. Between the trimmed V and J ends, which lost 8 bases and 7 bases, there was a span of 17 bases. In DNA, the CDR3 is TGTGCCAGCGGTAACCCGTCGGGGAATGAAGCTTTCTTT. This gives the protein CASGNPSGNEAFF.

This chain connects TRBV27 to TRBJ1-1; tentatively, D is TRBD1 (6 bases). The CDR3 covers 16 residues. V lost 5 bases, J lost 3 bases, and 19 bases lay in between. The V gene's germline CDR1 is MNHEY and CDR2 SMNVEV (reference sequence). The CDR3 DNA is TGTGCCAGCAGTCCGGGACGGAACTCAGGGGACACTGAAGCTTTCTTT. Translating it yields CASSPGRNSGDTEAFF.

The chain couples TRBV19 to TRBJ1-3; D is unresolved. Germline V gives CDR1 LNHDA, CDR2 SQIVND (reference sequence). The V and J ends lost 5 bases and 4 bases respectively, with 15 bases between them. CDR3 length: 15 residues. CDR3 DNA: TGTGCCAGTAGTCAACAGCGGGGTTCAGGAAACACCATATATTTT. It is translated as CASSQQRGSGNTIYF.

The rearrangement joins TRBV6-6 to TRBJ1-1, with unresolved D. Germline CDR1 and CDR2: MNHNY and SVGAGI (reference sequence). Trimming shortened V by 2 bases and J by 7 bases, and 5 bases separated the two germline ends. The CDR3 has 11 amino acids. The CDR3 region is CASSYVSEAFF. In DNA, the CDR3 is TGTGCCAGCAGTTACGTCAGTGAAGCTTTCTTT.

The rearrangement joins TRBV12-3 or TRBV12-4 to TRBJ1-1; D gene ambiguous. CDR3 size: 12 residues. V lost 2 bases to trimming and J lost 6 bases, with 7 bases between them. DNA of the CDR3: TGTGCCAGCAGTTTAATCCCCTCTGAAGCTTTCTTT. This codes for CASSLIPSEAFF.